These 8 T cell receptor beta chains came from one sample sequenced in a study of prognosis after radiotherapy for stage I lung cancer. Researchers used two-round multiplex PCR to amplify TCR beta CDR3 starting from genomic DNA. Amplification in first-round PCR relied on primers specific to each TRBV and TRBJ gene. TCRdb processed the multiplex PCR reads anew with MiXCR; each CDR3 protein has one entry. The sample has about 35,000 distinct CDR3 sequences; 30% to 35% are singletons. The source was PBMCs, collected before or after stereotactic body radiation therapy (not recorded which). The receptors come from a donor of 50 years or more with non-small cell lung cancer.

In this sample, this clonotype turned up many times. The CDR3 reads CASSGSTGNSPLHF. CDR3 coding DNA: TGTGCCAGCAGTGGCTCAACAGGGAATTCACCCCTCCACTTT. The chain combines TRBV6-4 with TRBJ1-6; the D gene is possibly TRBD1 (6 bases). Trimming took 4 bases from V and 7 from J, leaving 11 bases between them. CDR3 length: 14 amino acids. The germline V gene encodes CDR1 MRHNA and CDR2 SNTAGT.

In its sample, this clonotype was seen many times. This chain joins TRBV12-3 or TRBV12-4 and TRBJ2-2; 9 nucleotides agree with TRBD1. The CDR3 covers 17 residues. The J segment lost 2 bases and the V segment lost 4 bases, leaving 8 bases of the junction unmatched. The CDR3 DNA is TGTGCCAGCAGTTGGACAGGGGCGGAATTCAACACCGGGGAGCTGTTTTTT. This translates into CASSWTGAEFNTGELFF.

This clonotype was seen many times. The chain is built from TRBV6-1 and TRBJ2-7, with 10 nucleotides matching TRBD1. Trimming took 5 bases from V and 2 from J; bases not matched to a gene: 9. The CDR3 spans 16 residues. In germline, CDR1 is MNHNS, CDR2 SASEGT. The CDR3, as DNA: TGTGCCAGCAGTAAGAGGTCAGGACAGGGGGCCTACGAGCAGTACTTC. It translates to CASSKRSGQGAYEQYF.

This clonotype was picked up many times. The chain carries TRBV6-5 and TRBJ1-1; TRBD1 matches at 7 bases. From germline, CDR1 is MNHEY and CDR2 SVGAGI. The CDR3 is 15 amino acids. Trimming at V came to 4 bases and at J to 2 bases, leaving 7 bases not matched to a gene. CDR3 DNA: TGTGCCAGCAGTTTCCTCCCAGGGGGAAACACTGAAGCTTTCTTT. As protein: CASSFLPGGNTEAFF.

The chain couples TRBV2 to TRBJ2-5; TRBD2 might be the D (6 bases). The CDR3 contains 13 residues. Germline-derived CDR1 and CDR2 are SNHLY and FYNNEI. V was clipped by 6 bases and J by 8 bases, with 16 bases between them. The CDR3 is CASSGTWGDTQYF. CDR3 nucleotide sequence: TGTGCCAGCAGCGGCACATGGGGGGATACCCAGTACTTC.

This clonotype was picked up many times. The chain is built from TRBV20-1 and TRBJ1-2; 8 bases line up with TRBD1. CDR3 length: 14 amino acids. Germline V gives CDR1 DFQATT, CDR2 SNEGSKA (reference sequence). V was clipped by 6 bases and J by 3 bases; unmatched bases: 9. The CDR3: CSARGRGRHYGYTF. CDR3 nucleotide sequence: TGCAGTGCAAGGGGCAGGGGGCGGCACTATGGCTACACCTTC.

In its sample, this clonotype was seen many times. The CDR3 nucleotides are TGCAGCGTTGAGAGTGACCCGGACACTGAAGCTTTCTTT. The encoded protein is CSVESDPDTEAFF. This chain joins TRBV29-1 and TRBJ1-1; D gene ambiguous. V was pared by 3 bases and J by 3 bases, with 11 bases between. CDR1 and CDR2 (germline): SQVTM, ANQGSEA. The CDR3 runs to 13 residues.

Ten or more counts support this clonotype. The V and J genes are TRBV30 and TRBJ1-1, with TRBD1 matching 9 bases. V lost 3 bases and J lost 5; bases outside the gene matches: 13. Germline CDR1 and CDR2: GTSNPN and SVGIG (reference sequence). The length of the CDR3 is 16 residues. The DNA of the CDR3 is TGTGCCTGGAGAGATTCGAACAGGGGGCGGGGGACTGAAGCTTTCTTT. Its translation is CAWRDSNRGRGTEAFF. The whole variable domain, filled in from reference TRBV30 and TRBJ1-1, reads SQTIHQWPATLVQPVGSPLSLECTVEGTSNPNLYWYRQAAGRGLQLLFYSVGIGQISSEVPQNLSASRPQDRQFILSSKKLLLSDSGFYLCAWRDSNRGRGTEAFFGQGTRLTVV.